Below are 12 T cell receptor beta chains sequenced from a single sample in a study of blood T cells in healthy people across ages. Combining a sample-barcoded 5' primer with a J-beta primer mix, a second PCR ran for about 7 to 11 cycles. TCRdb called the 5' RACE reads again in MiXCR, with one record for every CDR3 protein. The top ten clones hold roughly 22% of a sample with hundreds of thousands of distinct CDR3 sequences, roughly 64% of them seen once. Input material: blood. The receptors here all came from a man aged 25-40 years in good health.

This chain joins TRBV2 and TRBJ1-1; the match to TRBD1 covers 7 bases. CDR1 SNHLY and CDR2 FYNNEI come from the germline V gene. After removal of 6 bases from V and 1 base from J, the junction contained 5 bases not matched to a gene. The CDR3 spans 14 residues. The CDR3 region has the DNA TGTGCCAGCAGGGCCGGGACAGCGAACACTGAAGCTTTCTTT. Encoded protein: CASRAGTANTEAFF.

V gene TRBV18 combines with J gene TRBJ2-1; the D gene is possibly TRBD1 (6 bases). The CDR3 loop spans 17 amino acids. Germline CDR1 reads KGHSH; CDR2 reads LQKENI. V gave up 1 base and J gave up 8 bases, with 21 bases separating them. The CDR3 DNA reads TGTGCCAGCTCACCACTGAGGGGGTTTGGGAGCCGAGATGAGCAGTTCTTC. Protein sequence: CASSPLRGFGSRDEQFF.

The chain recombines TRBV6-2 or TRBV6-3 with TRBJ2-3; TRBD2 aligns across 7 bases. There are 14 residues in the CDR3. Germline-derived CDR1 and CDR2 are MNHEY and SVGEGT. The J segment lost 2 bases and the V segment lost 2 bases, leaving 1 base of the junction unmatched. CDR3: CASSYAGDTDTQYF. The DNA of the CDR3 is TGTGCCAGCAGTTACGCGGGAGACACAGATACGCAGTATTTT.

The chain links TRBV5-1 to TRBJ2-7; D gene ambiguous. The V and J ends lost 0 bases and 2 bases respectively, with 12 bases between them. Germline V gives CDR1 SGHRS, CDR2 YFSETQ. CDR3 length: 15 residues. CDR3 coding DNA: TGCGCCAGCAGCTTGGACCGGTACGCTCCCTACGAGCAGTACTTC. Translating gives CASSLDRYAPYEQYF.

The chain combines TRBV27 with TRBJ1-5; D gene uncertain. CDR3 length equals 13 residues. The V end was cut by 4 bases, the J end by 7 bases, with 11 bases between. From germline, CDR1 is MNHEY and CDR2 SMNVEV (reference sequence). CDR3 nucleotide sequence: TGTGCCAGCAGTTGGGGAGCAAAACAGCCCCAGCATTTT. Translated, it gives CASSWGAKQPQHF.

On this clonotype itself: One end of the junction varies from germline; a read error may be responsible. The chain carries TRBV11-3 and TRBJ2-5; the D is unclear. This CDR3 has 13 residues. The germline CDR1 and CDR2 sequences are SGHNT and YENEEA. In nucleotides, the CDR3 is TGCGCCAGCAGTTTAGGTGCTGTTAGACCCCAGTACTTC. This sequence encodes CASSLGAVRPQYF.

The chain has TRBV20-1 and TRBJ1-5; maybe TRBD1 (6 bases). With 5 bases removed from V and 3 bases from J, the gap between germline ends came to 17 bases. This CDR3 contains 15 residues. In germline, CDR1 is DFQATT, CDR2 SNEGSKA (reference sequence). The CDR3 nucleotides are TGCAGTGCTGGGGGAGGGGGGGTGGTCAATCAGCCCCAGCATTTT. As protein: CSAGGGGVVNQPQHF.

This clonotype was counted between two and nine times. The chain recombines TRBV6-6 with TRBJ1-2, with a possible D match to TRBD1 (5 bases). Germline V lookup: CDR1 MNHNY, CDR2 SVGAGI (reference sequence). The CDR3 loop spans 14 amino acids. V lost 0 bases to trimming and J lost 5 bases, with 10 bases between them. The CDR3 sequence: CASSYSPDNYGYTF. Written as DNA, the CDR3 is TGTGCCAGCAGTTACTCACCGGACAATTATGGCTACACCTTC.

This chain joins TRBV29-1 and TRBJ1-2; the D is unclear. V was trimmed by 1 base and J by 0 bases, leaving 9 bases between them. Germline values: CDR1 SQVTM, CDR2 ANQGSEA. The CDR3 has 14 amino acids. The CDR3 DNA reads as TGCAGCGTTGAAGTTGGTAATGCTAACTATGGCTACACCTTC. Translated, it gives CSVEVGNANYGYTF.

This clonotype turned up a few times. This chain joins TRBV20-1 and TRBJ2-1; 10 nucleotides agree with TRBD2. Unmatched junction bases numbered 3, after V lost 3 bases and J lost 4 bases. CDR3 length equals 14 residues. Germline lookup yields CDR1 DFQATT and CDR2 SNEGSKA (reference sequence). DNA of the CDR3: TGCAGTGCTAGCGGACTAGCGGAATACAATGAGCAGTTCTTC. It specifies CSASGLAEYNEQFF.

This clonotype appeared once. This chain joins TRBV11-2 and TRBJ2-5, with 8 bases lining up with TRBD1. The J call could be wrong; TRBJ2-1 is a better fit for the DNA end. This CDR3 is 17 amino acids long. Germline-derived CDR1 and CDR2 are SGHAT and FQNNGV. DNA for the CDR3: TGTGCCAGCAGCTTCCGTAACCGGGACAGGTACCAAGAGACCCAGTTCTTC. As protein: CASSFRNRDRYQETQFF.

J is TRBJ2-5 and V is TRBV6-2 or TRBV6-3; 10 bases align to TRBD2. Per germline, CDR1 MNHEY and CDR2 SVGEGT. Trimming removed 0 bases from V and 11 bases from J; junction bases left unmatched: 15. The CDR3 loop spans 17 amino acids. CDR3 loop: CASSYSVASGSLNEQYF. Written as DNA, the CDR3 is TGTGCCAGCAGTTACTCGGTTGCTAGCGGGAGTTTGAATGAGCAGTACTTC.